Following are 27 T cell receptor beta chains from one sample sequenced in a study of CD8+ T cells in alopecia areata. Treatment meaning: oral pan-JAK inhibitor, 5-10 mg twice daily. Extraction of RNA preceded its reverse transcription into cDNA, which served as the sequencing template. TCRdb's table, derived via immunoSEQ multiplex PCR, lists solely in-frame clones and lacks some. The repertoire includes under 150,000 clones, roughly 82% of them detected once, and around 25% sits in the top ten. This specimen was CD8+ T cells sorted from blood, taken at week 4, from a patient treated with tofacitinib. The receptor set was obtained from a human donor with alopecia areata.

The V and J genes are TRBV15 and TRBJ2-1; 7 nucleotides align to TRBD2. The CDR3 is made up of 16 amino acids. Germline V gene data show CDR1 as LNHNV and CDR2 as YYDKDF (reference sequence). Trimming cost V 0 bases and J 7 bases; bases outside gene matches: 9. This chain's CDR3 is CATSRDRGGIRNEQFF. CDR3 nucleotides: TGTGCCACCAGCAGAGATCGGGGAGGGATCCGGAATGAGCAGTTCTTC.

This rearrangement joins TRBV4-1 to TRBJ1-1, with D unresolved. The germline gives CDR1 MGHRA, CDR2 YSYEKL. With 3 bases removed from V and 3 bases from J, the gap between germline ends came to 8 bases. This CDR3 is 13 amino acids long. The CDR3 is CASSQNRDTEAFF. The CDR3 nucleotides read TGCGCCAGCAGCCAGAATAGGGACACTGAAGCTTTCTTT.

The chain links TRBV29-1 to TRBJ2-7; D is undetermined. This CDR3 is 12 amino acids long. From germline, CDR1 is SQVTM and CDR2 ANQGSEA. Trimming shortened V by 2 bases and J by 7 bases, and 12 bases separated the two germline ends. This chain's CDR3 is CSVEFTADEQYF. CDR3 coding DNA: TGCAGCGTTGAATTTACGGCGGATGAGCAGTACTTC.

The chain links TRBV7-2 to TRBJ2-3, with 8 bases that match TRBD2. Germline loops: CDR1 SGHTA, CDR2 FQGNSA. Trimming at V came to 6 bases and at J to 3 bases, leaving 8 bases not matched to a gene. The CDR3 is made up of 15 amino acids. The CDR3 DNA sequence: TGTGCCAGCAGTTCTCCGGGACTAGTAACAGATACGCAGTATTTT. Protein product: CASSSPGLVTDTQYF.

The J gene is TRBJ2-1, the V gene TRBV7-9, with TRBD1 as a possible D gene (5 bases). Germline loops: CDR1 SEHNR, CDR2 FQNEAQ (reference sequence). The CDR3 length is 15 residues. The V end lost 5 bases, the J end lost 0 bases, and 11 bases lay between the germline ends. The CDR3 coding sequence is TGTGCCAGCAGCGCCAAGGGGCACTCCTACAATGAGCAGTTCTTC. This gives the protein CASSAKGHSYNEQFF.

The J gene is TRBJ2-7, the V gene TRBV4-2; 8 nucleotides align to TRBD1. With 2 bases clipped from V and 3 bases from J, the junction kept 9 bases outside the gene matches. Germline values: CDR1 LGHNA, CDR2 YNFKEQ. This CDR3 spans 16 amino acids. This chain's CDR3 is CASSQLQGVSDYEQYF. In DNA, the CDR3 is TGTGCCAGCAGCCAACTACAGGGGGTTTCGGACTACGAGCAGTACTTC.

The chain combines TRBV15 with TRBJ2-2, with D unresolved. The germline V gene encodes CDR1 LNHNV and CDR2 YYDKDF (reference sequence). The CDR3 has 16 amino acids. The V and J ends lost 1 base and 1 base respectively, with 10 bases between them. The CDR3 sequence is CATSRARTVNTGELFF. CDR3 sequence (DNA): TGTGCCACCAGCAGAGCAAGGACCGTGAACACCGGGGAGCTGTTTTTT.

Concerning this clone itself: Its ends do not fully match the called genes, so a read error is possible. The rearrangement links TRBV9 to TRBJ2-5, with TRBD2 identical over 12 bases. CDR1 and CDR2 (germline): SGDLS, YYNGEE. The CDR3 consists of 14 residues. The CDR3 nucleotides read TGTACCAGCAGCCCTAGCGGGGGGGCGGAGACCCAGTACTTC. Residues: CTSSPSGGAETQYF.

V and J are TRBV6-1 and TRBJ2-1; D remains unclear. Per the germline V gene, CDR1 is MNHNS and CDR2 is SASEGT. CDR3 size: 12 residues. V was shortened by 8 bases and J by 8 bases, with 13 bases between the two germline ends. The CDR3 loop reads CASETESHEQFF. The CDR3 region has the DNA TGTGCCAGCGAAACGGAGTCCCATGAGCAGTTCTTC.

For the CDR3, the DNA is TGCGCCAGCAGCTTGGGGACAGAGAGCTATGGCTACACCTTC. Encoded protein: CASSLGTESYGYTF. This sequence joins TRBV5-1 and TRBJ1-2; D is possibly TRBD1 (6 bases). V was cut by 0 bases and J by 4 bases, with 10 bases left in between. There are 14 residues in the CDR3. From germline, CDR1 is SGHRS and CDR2 YFSETQ.

This clone occurred a few times. The CDR3 DNA follows: TGTGCCAGCAGTTTAGATGGGACATCTTACAATGAGCAGTTCTTC. It is translated as CASSLDGTSYNEQFF. The V gene is TRBV27, the J gene TRBJ2-1; D is perhaps TRBD1 (6 bases). The germline V gene encodes CDR1 MNHEY and CDR2 SMNVEV (reference sequence). There are 15 residues in the CDR3. Trimming removed 2 bases from V and 4 bases from J, with 12 bases in between.

The chain's CDR3 is CASSDPWTSGTDTQYF. CDR3 bases: TGTGCCAGCAGTGACCCCTGGACTAGCGGAACAGATACGCAGTATTTT. The V call is TRBV2, the J call TRBJ2-3, with 10 bases identical to TRBD2. CDR1 is SNHLY, CDR2 FYNNEI, per germline. The CDR3 has 16 residues. J gave up 3 bases and V 3 bases, and 6 bases lay outside the gene matches.

The gene calls are TRBV27 and TRBJ2-5, with D uncertain. The CDR3 is 11 residues long. Germline V CDR1 and CDR2: MNHEY, SMNVEV (reference sequence). V gave up 5 bases and J gave up 10 bases, with 11 bases separating them. The CDR3 region has the DNA TGTGCCAGCAGTAACGGTGGGGACCAGTACTTC. It is translated as CASSNGGDQYF.

As regards this clone: The same CDR3 arises from other DNA sequences in this sample as well. The chain joins TRBV29-1 to TRBJ2-3; the D gene is possibly TRBD1 (5 bases). V shed 2 bases and J shed 3 bases, with 6 bases lying between them. The germline V gene has CDR1 SQVTM and CDR2 ANQGSEA. CDR3 size: 12 residues. In DNA, the CDR3 is TGCAGCGTTGAAAGGGGAACAGATACGCAGTATTTT. Its translation: CSVERGTDTQYF.

The rearrangement uses TRBV4-2 and TRBJ2-7; possibly TRBD1 or TRBD2 for D (5 bases each). The germline V and J ends were trimmed by 0 bases and 2 bases, with 11 bases remaining between them. Germline CDR1 reads LGHNA; CDR2 reads YNFKEQ. This CDR3 contains 15 residues. This CDR3 reads CASSQDGAGPYEQYF. For the CDR3, the DNA is TGTGCCAGCAGCCAAGATGGGGCGGGCCCCTACGAGCAGTACTTC.

V is TRBV7-2 and J is TRBJ2-1; no clear D gene. This CDR3 is built from 13 residues. Germline CDR1 is SGHTA and CDR2 is FQGNSA. V lost 1 base to trimming and J lost 5 bases, with 6 bases between them. CDR3 nucleotides: TGTGCCAGCAGCTTAGAGGTGAACAATGAGCAGTTCTTC. It encodes CASSLEVNNEQFF.

The chain links TRBV29-1 to TRBJ1-1; 7 bases agree with TRBD1. Germline V gives CDR1 SQVTM, CDR2 ANQGSEA. The CDR3 extends over 12 amino acids. Unmatched junction bases numbered 3, after V lost 6 bases and J lost 2 bases. This chain's CDR3 is CSVDRVNTEAFF. The DNA for the CDR3 is TGCAGCGTAGACAGGGTCAACACTGAAGCTTTCTTT.

The chain uses TRBV2 and TRBJ2-7, with D uncertain. The germline V and J ends were trimmed by 2 bases and 6 bases, with 5 bases remaining between them. The V gene's germline CDR1 is SNHLY and CDR2 FYNNEI. The CDR3 contains 11 residues. CDR3 residues: CASSETPEQYF. The DNA for the CDR3 is TGTGCCAGCAGTGAAACCCCCGAGCAGTACTTC.

In nucleotides, the CDR3 is TGTGCCAGCAGCCCCCTAACGGGACAGCTAGAAGAGACCCAGTACTTC. Amino acid sequence: CASSPLTGQLEETQYF. The chain links TRBV11-2 to TRBJ2-5; TRBD1 agrees at 7 bases. This CDR3 contains 16 residues. The J segment lost 3 bases and the V segment lost 5 bases, leaving 12 bases of the junction unmatched. Germline CDR1 is SGHAT and CDR2 is FQNNGV.

The chain links TRBV9 to TRBJ2-6; D is unclear. CDR1 SGDLS and CDR2 YYNGEE come from the germline V gene. V lost 2 bases and J lost 1, with 7 bases in between. The CDR3 totals 15 residues. CDR3 protein: CASSVQGSGANVLTF. CDR3 DNA sequence: TGTGCCAGCAGCGTTCAAGGATCTGGGGCCAACGTCCTGACTTTC. Full variable domain (missing parts from reference TRBV9 and TRBJ2-6): DSGVTQTPKHLITATGQRVTLRCSPRSGDLSVYWYQQSLDQGLQFLIQYYNGEERAKGNILERFSAQQFPDLHSELNLSSLELGDSALYFCASSVQGSGANVLTFGAGSRLTVL.

The chain combines TRBV6-5 with TRBJ1-1; 9 nucleotides agree with TRBD1. After removal of 3 bases from V and 4 bases from J, the junction contained 6 bases not matched to a gene. The CDR3 spans 15 residues. Germline V gives CDR1 MNHEY, CDR2 SVGAGI. For the CDR3, the DNA is TGTGCCAGCAGTTATTCCGGGACAGGGTCCACTGAAGCTTTCTTT. It translates to CASSYSGTGSTEAFF.

This clone was observed a single time. The chain joins TRBV27 to TRBJ1-6; tentative D call: TRBD1 (6 bases). CDR1 and CDR2 from the germline V gene are MNHEY and SMNVEV (reference sequence). The CDR3 is 14 amino acids. Trimming stripped 5 bases from V and 8 bases from J, with 13 bases between. CDR3 sequence: CASSLDRLYSPLHF. CDR3 nucleotide sequence: TGTGCCAGCAGTCTCGACAGGTTATATTCACCCCTCCACTTT.

The gene calls are TRBV21-1 and TRBJ2-3; TRBD1, as called in the table, went unchecked against the DNA. TRBV21-1 is a pseudogene. This CDR3 has 12 amino acids. In DNA form, the CDR3 reads TGTGCCAGCAGCAAAAGCGAAGGGGCGCAGTATTTT. Amino acid sequence: CASSKSEGAQYF.

The chain recombines TRBV9 with TRBJ2-5; the D is unclear. V was pared by 3 bases and J by 4 bases, with 16 bases between. The CDR3 has 15 amino acids. Germline values: CDR1 SGDLS, CDR2 YYNGEE. CDR3 DNA sequence: TGTGCCAGCAGCGATTCCGGACGGTCTGGAGAGACCCAGTACTTC. Residues: CASSDSGRSGETQYF.

This chain uses TRBV30 with TRBJ2-2; D not certain. This CDR3 has 12 amino acids. Trimming took 7 bases from V and 1 from J, leaving 7 bases between them. Germline values: CDR1 GTSNPN, CDR2 SVGIG (reference sequence). CDR3 loop: CALLENTGELFF. CDR3 coding DNA: TGTGCCTTGCTGGAGAACACCGGGGAGCTGTTTTTT.

The chain is built from TRBV4-1 and TRBJ1-5; D unclear. The CDR3 totals 15 residues. The ends were cut back, 1 base at V and 0 bases at J, with 7 bases in the middle. Germline V CDR1 and CDR2: MGHRA, YSYEKL. The CDR3 reads CASSQGTGSNQPQHF. CDR3 bases: TGCGCCAGCAGCCAAGGGACGGGTAGCAATCAGCCCCAGCATTTT.

In this sample, this clone turned up once. The rearrangement joins TRBV27 to TRBJ1-1; tentative D call: TRBD1 (6 bases). This CDR3 region has 16 residues. Trimming stripped 5 bases from V and 5 bases from J, with 21 bases between. The V gene's germline CDR1 is MNHEY and CDR2 SMNVEV (reference sequence). This CDR3 is CASSPAGQSRTTEAFF. DNA for the CDR3: TGTGCCAGCAGTCCCGCCGGACAGTCTCGAACAACTGAAGCTTTCTTT.